These 24 T cell receptor beta chains were sequenced from one sample in a study of blood T cells in healthy people across ages (dated by TCRdb to the mid-2010s). Receptor amplification or capture employed 5' RACE. The sequencing machine was an Illumina HiSeq 2500. A second PCR of 7 to 11 cycles was performed with a sample-barcoded 5' primer and a J-beta primer mix. The public reads were quality trimmed at Q25 with fastp and then assembled into clones with MiXCR by TCRdb, keeping productive beta chains. Rows are combined by CDR3 protein, so each entry shows the most common genes and DNA. The sample table contains over 750,000 distinct CDR3 sequences; only one count was recorded for approximately 25% of them. Under 10% of the sample lies in the top ten. The data were also submitted as part of a second study, on T cells of mothers and their children.

The sequenced sample was blood. Receptors originate from a boy younger than 18 in good health.

This clonotype was detected only a few times. The chain recombines TRBV29-1 with TRBJ2-7; maybe TRBD2 (5 bases). There are 13 residues in the CDR3. Germline V gene data show CDR1 as SQVTM and CDR2 as ANQGSEA. The V end lost 3 bases, the J end lost 3 bases, and 12 bases lay between the germline ends. The chain's CDR3 is CSVDKDGGYEQYF. CDR3 sequence (DNA): TGCAGCGTTGATAAGGACGGAGGCTACGAGCAGTACTTC.

V and J are TRBV28 and TRBJ1-1; D is ambiguous. CDR3 size: 17 residues. The germline V gene encodes CDR1 MDHEN and CDR2 SYDVKM. V was cut by 4 bases and J by 5 bases, with 23 bases left in between. In nucleotides, the CDR3 is TGTGCCAGCAGTTCTCTAAGGGCGGGATTCCGATCTACTGAAGCTTTCTTT. This gives the protein CASSSLRAGFRSTEAFF. The full variable domain, with the rest looked up from reference TRBV28 and TRBJ1-1, is DVKVTQSSRYLVKRTGEKVFLECVQDMDHENMFWYRQDPGLGLRLIYFSYDVKMKEKGDIPEGYSVSREKKERFSLILESASTNQTSMYLCASSSLRAGFRSTEAFFGQGTRLTVV.

This clonotype was counted once. As DNA, the CDR3 is TGCGCCAGCAGCCAAGATGGTGGGGATCCCGCAACTAATGAAAAACTGTTTTTT. Translating it yields CASSQDGGDPATNEKLFF. This chain joins TRBV4-3 and TRBJ1-4, with no clear D. This CDR3 is 18 amino acids long. CDR1 and CDR2 (germline): LGHNA, YSLEER. Trimming stripped 0 bases from V and 0 bases from J, with 14 bases between.

This clonotype was seen only a few times. The chain couples TRBV7-2 to TRBJ2-4; a possible D gene is TRBD2 (5 bases). Germline CDR1 is SGHTA and CDR2 is FQGNSA. Trimming pared 5 bases from V and 16 bases from J, leaving 18 bases between. The CDR3 length is 12 residues. This chain's CDR3 is CASSQMGEGKYF. In nucleotides, the CDR3 is TGTGCCAGCAGCCAAATGGGAGAAGGGAAATACTTC.

This clonotype was detected only a few times. The CDR3 DNA sequence: TGCAGCGTTTTTCCGGCCGACTCCTACGAGCAGTACTTC. This sequence encodes CSVFPADSYEQYF. V and J are TRBV29-1 and TRBJ2-7; D uncertain. Per the germline V gene, CDR1 is SQVTM and CDR2 is ANQGSEA. This CDR3 is 13 amino acids long. Trimming removed 5 bases from V and 0 bases from J, with 11 bases in between.

The chain has TRBV9 and TRBJ2-5; possibly TRBD2 for D (5 bases). TRBJ2-7 explains the end of the DNA better; the J call may be wrong. The germline CDR1 and CDR2 sequences are SGDLS and YYNGEE. The CDR3 runs to 13 residues. The CDR3 DNA sequence: TGTGCCAGCAGCGTAACCTCCGAGGGCGAGCAGTACTTC. Protein sequence: CASSVTSEGEQYF.

The rearrangement links TRBV11-2 to TRBJ2-6, with D possibly TRBD1 on 6 matching bases. This CDR3 has 15 residues. Trimming took 5 bases from V and 2 from J, leaving 10 bases between them. Germline-derived CDR1 and CDR2 are SGHAT and FQNNGV. The CDR3: CASSGNRAGANVLTF. CDR3 DNA sequence: TGTGCCAGCAGCGGGAACAGGGCTGGGGCCAACGTCCTGACTTTC.

The chain couples TRBV14 to TRBJ2-7; D tentatively fits TRBD1 or TRBD2 (5 bases each). In germline, CDR1 is SGHDN, CDR2 FVKESK. Trimming stripped 1 base from V and 8 bases from J, with 24 bases between. The CDR3 totals 17 residues. The CDR3, as DNA: TGTGCCAGCAGCCAAGGGGGTAACTGGGACCCCTCGAACCAGCAGTACTTC. It yields the protein CASSQGGNWDPSNQQYF. The full variable domain, in which reference TRBV14 and TRBJ2-7 provide the parts outside the CDR3, is EAGVTQFPSHSVIEKGQTVTLRCDPISGHDNLYWYRRVMGKEIKFLLHFVKESKQDESGMPNNRFLAERTGGTYSTLKVQPAELEDSGVYFCASSQGGNWDPSNQQYFGPGTRLTVT.

V is TRBV6-1 and J is TRBJ1-4, with unresolved D. Trimming left V 1 base short and J 3 bases short, with 12 bases between. CDR1 is MNHNS, CDR2 SASEGT, per germline. The CDR3 sequence is 16 residues long. DNA for the CDR3: TGTGCCAGCAGTGAAGATCTATGGGCGGCTAATGAAAAACTGTTTTTT. This encodes CASSEDLWAANEKLFF.

This clonotype was counted only a few times. The genes are TRBV29-1 and TRBJ1-4; D may be TRBD1 (6 bases). The CDR3 has 16 residues. V dropped 1 base and J dropped 4 bases, with 16 bases sitting between them. The germline V gene encodes CDR1 SQVTM and CDR2 ANQGSEA. The CDR3 is CSVEGGQESFNEKLFF. The DNA of the CDR3 is TGCAGCGTTGAAGGGGGGCAAGAAAGTTTTAATGAAAAACTGTTTTTT.

The rearrangement uses TRBV5-6 and TRBJ2-7; a possible D gene is TRBD1 (5 bases). The CDR3 spans 14 residues. Germline loops: CDR1 SGHDT, CDR2 YYEEEE. Trimming cost V 0 bases and J 3 bases, with 10 bases left between them. This CDR3 reads CASSLGQRNYEQYF. Written as DNA, the CDR3 is TGTGCCAGCAGCTTGGGACAGCGAAACTACGAGCAGTACTTC.

This clonotype was detected a few times. CDR3 sequence reads: CATSRVGYLGHISSYEQYF. As DNA, the CDR3 is TGTGCCACCAGCAGAGTGGGATATTTGGGACATATTTCATCCTACGAGCAGTACTTC. The rearrangement links TRBV15 to TRBJ2-7; TRBD1 might be the D (6 bases). Germline V gene data show CDR1 as LNHNV and CDR2 as YYDKDF (reference sequence). This CDR3 region has 19 residues. Trimming stripped 1 base from V and 1 base from J, with 23 bases between. The full variable domain, completed using reference TRBV15 and TRBJ2-7, is DAMVIQNPRYQVTQFGKPVTLSCSQTLNHNVMYWYQQKSSQAPKLLFHYYDKDFNNEADTPDNFQSRRPNTSFCFLDIRSPGLGDTAMYLCATSRVGYLGHISSYEQYFGPGTRLTVT.

This clonotype turned up a few times. J is TRBJ2-1 and V is TRBV7-2, with 9 bases matching TRBD1. V was pared by 3 bases and J by 8 bases, with 11 bases of the junction left unmatched. The CDR3 is made up of 16 amino acids. Germline V gene sequence: CDR1 SGHTA, CDR2 FQGNSA. The CDR3 DNA sequence: TGTGCCAGCAGCTTGGAGTCTGGACAGGGGTGGCATGAGCAGTTCTTC. Its protein product is CASSLESGQGWHEQFF.

The chain combines TRBV15 with TRBJ1-3; D gene ambiguous. Germline assignment: CDR1 LNHNV and CDR2 YYDKDF (reference sequence). This CDR3 comprises 15 residues. Trimming removed 0 bases at V and 0 bases at J, with 6 bases between. CDR3: CATSRDLSSGNTIYF. The CDR3 DNA is TGTGCCACCAGCAGAGATTTGAGCTCTGGAAACACCATATATTTT.

This clonotype was seen more than once but under ten times. The chain employs TRBV29-1 and TRBJ2-7, with D unresolved. V was shortened by 4 bases and J by 5 bases, with 18 bases between the two germline ends. This CDR3 contains 14 residues. Germline-derived CDR1 and CDR2 are SQVTM and ANQGSEA. CDR3 nucleotides: TGCAGCGTTGTCCCCTGGACCAACGCGGACGAGCAGTACTTC. The encoded protein is CSVVPWTNADEQYF.

CDR3 region: CATGILQDVRDRGGSGANVLTF. The CDR3 region has the DNA TGTGCCACCGGGATATTACAAGATGTCCGGGACAGGGGGGGCTCTGGGGCCAACGTCCTGACTTTC. The J gene is TRBJ2-6, the V gene TRBV11-1; 11 nucleotides agree with TRBD1. The V gene end was trimmed by 10 bases and the J gene end by 0 bases; junction bases not matched to a gene: 23. The germline V gene has CDR1 SGHAT and CDR2 FQDESV (reference sequence). This CDR3 region has 22 residues.

This clonotype showed up just a few times. J is TRBJ2-7 and V is TRBV13; D may be TRBD1 (5 bases). The CDR3 runs 13 residues. Trimming pared 1 base from V and 6 bases from J, leaving 10 bases between. Germline V lookup: CDR1 PRHDT, CDR2 FYEKMQ (reference sequence). The CDR3, as DNA: TGTGCCAGCAGCTTAGAGGGGATGCGCGAGCAGTACTTC. Translation: CASSLEGMREQYF.

The rearrangement joins TRBV14 to TRBJ2-1; 11 bases match TRBD2. Germline values: CDR1 SGHDN, CDR2 FVKESK. Trimming took 1 base from V and 5 from J; bases not matched to a gene: 10. There are 18 residues in the CDR3. CDR3 amino acids: CASSQGLAGFVWNNEQFF. CDR3 DNA sequence: TGTGCCAGCAGCCAAGGACTAGCGGGGTTTGTTTGGAACAATGAGCAGTTCTTC.

Turning to this clonotype: An end of the junction does not agree with germline; a read error may underlie this. The V gene is TRBV7-9, the J gene TRBJ2-5; no reliable D call. The CDR3 sequence is 11 residues long. Germline-derived CDR1 and CDR2 are SEHNR and FQNEAQ (reference sequence). The CDR3, as DNA: TGTGCCAGCAGCCGTCAAGGGACCCAGTACTTC. This sequence encodes CASSRQGTQYF.

In its sample, this clonotype was seen a few times. The chain combines TRBV10-3 with TRBJ2-7, with D possibly TRBD1 on 5 matching bases. Trimming pared 3 bases from V and 2 bases from J, leaving 8 bases between. The CDR3 totals 13 residues. The germline V gene encodes CDR1 ENHRY and CDR2 SYGVKD. CDR3: CAISDTDTYEQYF. In DNA form, the CDR3 reads TGTGCCATCAGTGATACGGACACCTACGAGCAGTACTTC.

This clonotype was counted between two and nine times. At one end, the junction sequence differs from germline, possibly due to a read error. The rearrangement joins TRBV12-3 or TRBV12-4 to TRBJ2-7, with D perhaps assigned TRBD1 or TRBD2 (5 bases each). CDR3 length: 13 residues. In nucleotides, the CDR3 is TGTGCCAGCGCGTTGGGACCAGCCTATGAGCAGTACTTC. Protein: CASALGPAYEQYF.

This chain connects TRBV7-2 to TRBJ2-1; D perhaps matches TRBD2 (7 bases). The end of the DNA fits TRBJ2-7 better, so the J call may be wrong. Germline values: CDR1 SGHTA, CDR2 FQGNSA. This CDR3 has 17 amino acids. The chain's CDR3 is CASSFLPRAGAPYEQYF. CDR3 DNA sequence: TGTGCCAGCAGCTTCCTCCCGAGGGCGGGGGCGCCTTACGAGCAGTACTTC.

The chain links TRBV20-1 to TRBJ2-1; 8 positions match TRBD1. This CDR3 region has 15 residues. Germline assignment: CDR1 DFQATT and CDR2 SNEGSKA (reference sequence). V lost 5 bases and J lost 1; bases outside the gene matches: 7. The CDR3, as DNA: TGCAGTGCTCCAGGGGGCTCGGCTTCCTACAATGAGCAGTTCTTC. Translation gives CSAPGGSASYNEQFF.

The chain is built from TRBV25-1 and TRBJ2-7, with D possibly being TRBD1 (5 bases). V was cut by 3 bases and J by 2 bases, with 20 bases left in between. Per germline, CDR1 MGHDK and CDR2 SYGVNS. This CDR3 contains 17 residues. The CDR3: CASSDLPASTDTYEQYF. Here the CDR3 DNA reads TGTGCCAGCAGTGACCTCCCCGCTTCGACAGACACCTACGAGCAGTACTTC.